The 27 T cell receptor beta chains in this list originate from one sample, sequenced in a study of cytomegalovirus exposure and HLA in healthy donors. Both 60 Vbeta primers and 13 Jbeta primers went into the PCR. The assay was immunoSEQ multiplex PCR, and TCRdb's table has in-frame clones only and misses some. The data contain some 110,000 clones, under 80% of them singletons. The source material was PBMCs. The receptors were sampled from a man between 60 and 75 years old in good health and CMV-seronegative.

The chain links TRBV19 to TRBJ1-2, with D possibly TRBD1 on 6 matching bases. The CDR3 is made up of 14 amino acids. The germline V and J ends were trimmed by 8 bases and 4 bases, with 17 bases remaining between them. The germline CDR1 and CDR2 sequences are LNHDA and SQIVND (reference sequence). CDR3 residues: CASCHTDRSYGYTF. The CDR3, as DNA: TGTGCCAGTTGTCACACAGACAGGAGCTATGGCTACACCTTC. Variable domain in full (rest from reference TRBV19 and TRBJ1-2): DGGITQSPKYLFRKEGQNVTLSCEQNLNHDAMYWYRQDPGQGLRLIYYSQIVNDFQKGDIAEGYSVSREKKESFPLTVTSAQKNPTAFYLCASCHTDRSYGYTFGSGTRLTVV.

This clone has just a few counts. This chain connects TRBV7-3 to TRBJ1-3, with D unclear. The CDR3 is 13 residues long. The germline CDR1 and CDR2 sequences are SGHTA and FQGTGA. V was cut by 4 bases and J by 4 bases, with 8 bases left in between. The CDR3, as DNA: TGTGCCAGCAGCTCCGAGGGCGGAAACACCATATATTTT. Translating gives CASSSEGGNTIYF.

This chain connects TRBV5-5 to TRBJ1-2; D unresolved. The CDR3 spans 15 residues. Trimming removed 0 bases at V and 9 bases at J, with 18 bases between. Per germline, CDR1 SGHKS and CDR2 YYEKEE (reference sequence). The CDR3 bases are TGTGCCAGCAGCTTGGAGGCCTCCGGGGTAAGGAGCTACACCTTC. Translation: CASSLEASGVRSYTF.

The chain couples TRBV11-3 to TRBJ2-1; 9 bases agree with TRBD1. The CDR3 covers 16 residues. With 1 base clipped from V and 5 bases from J, the junction kept 6 bases outside the gene matches. Germline-derived CDR1 and CDR2 are SGHNT and YENEEA. CDR3 loop: CASSLGGTGKNNEQFF. In DNA, the CDR3 is TGTGCCAGCAGCTTAGGGGGGACAGGGAAAAACAATGAGCAGTTCTTC.

The chain uses TRBV5-6 and TRBJ1-1; no firm D call. This CDR3 comprises 14 residues. Trimming pared 4 bases from V and 4 bases from J, leaving 14 bases between. CDR1 and CDR2 from the germline V gene are SGHDT and YYEEEE. CDR3 sequence: CASSVGGVGTEAFF. The CDR3 nucleotides are TGTGCCAGCAGCGTAGGCGGGGTCGGCACTGAAGCTTTCTTT. Full variable domain (missing parts from reference TRBV5-6 and TRBJ1-1): DAGVTQSPTHLIKTRGQQVTLRCSPKSGHDTVSWYQQALGQGPQFIFQYYEEEERQRGNFPDRFSGHQFPNYSSELNVNALLLGDSALYLCASSVGGVGTEAFFGQGTRLTVV.

The J gene is TRBJ2-7, the V gene TRBV6-1, with D unresolved. CDR1 MNHNS and CDR2 SASEGT come from the germline V gene. CDR3 length equals 14 residues. The V end was cut by 4 bases, the J end by 0 bases, with 10 bases between. The CDR3 DNA is TGTGCCAGCAGTGGTTCCGTTAGCTCCTACGAGCAGTACGTC. Amino acid sequence: CASSGSVSSYEQYV.

This clone was seen only a few times. The chain is built from TRBV7-8 and TRBJ1-1; the D gene is possibly TRBD1 (5 bases). The CDR3 is made up of 14 amino acids. Trimming took off 3 bases at V and 4 bases at J, with 12 bases between the two ends. Germline CDR1 and CDR2: SGHVS and FQNEAQ. The CDR3 DNA reads as TGTGCCAGCAGCTTCGGACATCTCAGCACTGAAGCTTTCTTT. It specifies CASSFGHLSTEAFF.

This chain uses TRBV28 with TRBJ1-4; D is perhaps TRBD1 (6 bases). Germline V CDR1 and CDR2: MDHEN, SYDVKM. This CDR3 spans 20 amino acids. V lost 6 bases and J 0 bases, leaving 26 bases between the germline ends. CDR3 sequence reads: CASRPPSPRTASTTNEKLFF. As DNA, the CDR3 is TGTGCCAGCAGACCCCCGAGTCCCCGGACAGCATCCACAACTAATGAAAAACTGTTTTTT. The full variable domain, its missing parts supplied by reference TRBV28 and TRBJ1-4, is DVKVTQSSRYLVKRTGEKVFLECVQDMDHENMFWYRQDPGLGLRLIYFSYDVKMKEKGDIPEGYSVSREKKERFSLILESASTNQTSMYLCASRPPSPRTASTTNEKLFFGSGTQLSVL.

The chain links TRBV9 to TRBJ1-2, with D maybe TRBD1 (6 bases). The germline gives CDR1 SGDLS, CDR2 YYNGEE. The length of the CDR3 is 14 residues. V was cut by 0 bases and J by 5 bases, with 11 bases left in between. The CDR3 reads CASSVGTQGYGYTF. CDR3 DNA: TGTGCCAGCAGCGTAGGAACTCAGGGGTATGGCTACACCTTC.

This chain joins TRBV29-1 and TRBJ1-1, with TRBD1 as a possible D gene (6 bases). This CDR3 contains 13 residues. The ends were cut back, 5 bases at V and 2 bases at J, with 12 bases in the middle. In germline, CDR1 is SQVTM, CDR2 ANQGSEA. The DNA of the CDR3 is TGCAGCGTTTACCGACAGGTTAACACTGAAGCTTTCTTT. It yields the protein CSVYRQVNTEAFF.

J is TRBJ1-1 and V is TRBV19; 7 bases agree with TRBD1. CDR1 is LNHDA and CDR2 is SQIVND in the germline V gene (reference sequence). This CDR3 has 16 amino acids. Trimming at V came to 1 base and at J to 4 bases, leaving 9 bases not matched to a gene. CDR3 sequence reads: CASSIGATGRGTEAFF. As DNA, the CDR3 is TGTGCCAGTAGTATAGGCGCGACAGGGCGGGGCACTGAAGCTTTCTTT. The complete variable domain, with remaining parts taken from reference TRBV19 and TRBJ1-1, reads DGGITQSPKYLFRKEGQNVTLSCEQNLNHDAMYWYRQDPGQGLRLIYYSQIVNDFQKGDIAEGYSVSREKKESFPLTVTSAQKNPTAFYLCASSIGATGRGTEAFFGQGTRLTVV.

This sequence joins TRBV11-2 and TRBJ1-2, with 9 bases identical to TRBD1. Germline V gene lookup returns CDR1 SGHAT and CDR2 FQNNGV. V was pared by 4 bases and J by 4 bases, with 4 bases of the junction left unmatched. There are 14 residues in the CDR3. The CDR3: CASSSPGQGYGYTF. The CDR3 DNA sequence: TGTGCCAGCAGCTCCCCGGGACAGGGCTATGGCTACACCTTC.

The rearrangement links TRBV2 to TRBJ2-5, with D possibly being TRBD1 (6 bases). CDR1 is SNHLY, CDR2 FYNNEI, per germline. Trimming left V 5 bases short and J 4 bases short, with 17 bases between. CDR3 length: 15 amino acids. CDR3 sequence reads: CASSSQGSGRETQYF. The CDR3 region has the DNA TGTGCCAGCAGTTCACAGGGTTCGGGTAGAGAGACCCAGTACTTC.

This clone was counted only a few times. The chain joins TRBV6-5 to TRBJ2-5; 9 bases agree with TRBD1. Germline CDR1 MNHEY, CDR2 SVGAGI. CDR3 size: 14 residues. Trimming took 4 bases from V and 5 from J; bases not matched to a gene: 5. The DNA for the CDR3 is TGTGCCAGCAGTTCGGACAGGGGAGACGAGACCCAGTACTTC. Translating it yields CASSSDRGDETQYF.

In its sample, this clone was seen a few times. This chain uses TRBV2 with TRBJ2-3, with TRBD2 identical over 7 bases. The germline gives CDR1 SNHLY, CDR2 FYNNEI. This CDR3 is built from 12 residues. The J segment lost 5 bases and the V segment lost 5 bases, leaving 1 base of the junction unmatched. CDR3 amino acids: CASSPGGDTQYF. In DNA, the CDR3 is TGTGCCAGCAGTCCGGGAGGAGATACGCAGTATTTT.

The chain employs TRBV6-6 and TRBJ1-1; possibly TRBD1 for D (5 bases). The CDR3 is made up of 13 amino acids. From germline, CDR1 is MNHNY and CDR2 SVGAGI (reference sequence). The V and J ends lost 6 bases and 1 base respectively, with 9 bases between them. The CDR3 DNA is TGTGCCAGCAGACAGGTGACGAACACTGAAGCTTTCTTT. Protein: CASRQVTNTEAFF.

The chain links TRBV5-4 to TRBJ1-1; TRBD1 might be the D (5 bases). The CDR3 sequence is 15 residues long. The germline V gene encodes CDR1 SGHNT and CDR2 YYREEE (reference sequence). Trimming stripped 0 bases from V and 1 base from J, with 10 bases between. The CDR3 here is CASSLVPDTNTEAFF. CDR3 nucleotides: TGTGCCAGCAGCTTGGTGCCGGACACGAACACTGAAGCTTTCTTT.

Only one count was recorded for this clone. V usage is TRBV30 and J usage is TRBJ2-2; 9 positions agree with TRBD2. V was pared by 3 bases and J by 5 bases, with 4 bases of the junction left unmatched. The CDR3 is 14 residues long. CDR1 and CDR2 (germline): GTSNPN, SVGIG (reference sequence). CDR3 residues: CAWRAGGATGELFF. The CDR3 nucleotides are TGTGCCTGGAGAGCGGGGGGCGCGACCGGGGAGCTGTTTTTT.

J is TRBJ1-6 and V is TRBV7-6; TRBD1 aligns across 8 bases. The J segment lost 6 bases and the V segment lost 5 bases, leaving 6 bases of the junction unmatched. The CDR3 has 15 residues. Per germline, CDR1 SGHVS and CDR2 FNYEAQ. CDR3 amino acids: CASSPRDRTNSPLHF. CDR3 nucleotide sequence: TGTGCCAGCAGCCCGAGGGACAGGACTAATTCACCCCTCCACTTT. Drawing the rest from reference TRBV7-6 and TRBJ1-6, the complete variable domain is GAGVSQSPRYKVTKRGQDVALRCDPISGHVSLYWYRQALGQGPEFLTYFNYEAQQDKSGLPNDRFSAERPEGSISTLTIQRTEQRDSAMYRCASSPRDRTNSPLHFGNGTRLTVT.

This clone was seen only a few times. The chain links TRBV7-9 to TRBJ1-4; D gene unclear. From germline, CDR1 is SEHNR and CDR2 FQNEAQ (reference sequence). Trimming stripped 1 base from V and 10 bases from J, with 13 bases between. This CDR3 has 14 amino acids. CDR3 DNA: TGTGCCAGCAGCTTAGGGGAGCCTAAGGGAAAACTGTTTTTT. Amino acids: CASSLGEPKGKLFF.

This chain links TRBV7-9 with TRBJ2-5, with a possible D match to TRBD1 (5 bases). The CDR3 totals 10 residues. The germline V and J ends were trimmed by 5 bases and 9 bases, with 7 bases remaining between them. Germline V gene lookup returns CDR1 SEHNR and CDR2 FQNEAQ (reference sequence). CDR3: CASSKGAQYF. The CDR3 DNA is TGTGCCAGCAGCAAAGGGGCCCAGTACTTC.

V and J are TRBV10-2 and TRBJ2-1, with D tentatively TRBD2 (7 bases). The V gene's germline CDR1 is WSHSY and CDR2 SAAADI. This CDR3 contains 17 residues. Trimming took 1 base from V and 9 from J, leaving 22 bases between them. The CDR3 loop is CASSEWLGASGQAEQFF. The CDR3 nucleotides read TGCGCCAGCAGTGAGTGGTTGGGGGCTAGCGGTCAAGCTGAGCAGTTCTTC.

The chain employs TRBV7-3 and TRBJ2-2; 16 nucleotides line up with TRBD2. The CDR3 is made up of 18 amino acids. Germline lookup yields CDR1 SGHTA and CDR2 FQGTGA. The ends lost 5 bases at V and 4 bases at J; junction bases unmatched: 7. CDR3 amino acids: CASSNLGLAGGLTGELFF. CDR3 DNA: TGTGCCAGCAGCAATCTGGGACTAGCGGGGGGGCTCACCGGGGAGCTGTTTTTT.

The rearrangement links TRBV7-9 to TRBJ1-5, with 8 bases matching TRBD1. V trimming: 5 bases; J trimming: 5 bases; junction bases outside the gene matches: 2. This CDR3 contains 13 residues. Germline loops: CDR1 SEHNR, CDR2 FQNEAQ (reference sequence). The CDR3 spells CASSAQGDQPQHF. As DNA, the CDR3 is TGTGCCAGCAGCGCACAGGGGGATCAGCCCCAGCATTTT.

This clone occurred a few times. An end of the junction differs from the germline gene, which may be a read error. The chain combines TRBV5-4 with TRBJ1-6; 7 bases are shared with TRBD1. The CDR3 covers 18 residues. The V gene's germline CDR1 is SGHNT and CDR2 YYREEE (reference sequence). As DNA, the CDR3 is TGTGCCAGCAGCCCTCAACCGGGACAGAGCTCCTATAATCCACCCCTCCACTTT. Translated: CASSPQPGQSSYNPPLHF. Drawing the rest from reference TRBV5-4 and TRBJ1-6, the complete variable domain is ETGVTQSPTHLIKTRGQQVTLRCSSQSGHNTVSWYQQALGQGPQFIFQYYREEENGRGNFPPRFSGLQFPNYSSELNVNALELDDSALYLCASSPQPGQSSYNPPLHFGNGTRLTVT.

The J gene is TRBJ2-3, the V gene TRBV4-3, with 12 bases matching TRBD2. The CDR3 is 16 residues long. From germline, CDR1 is LGHNA and CDR2 YSLEER. V gave up 5 bases and J gave up 3 bases; unmatched junction bases: 6. CDR3 nucleotides: TGCGCCAGCAGCACGCCTAGCGGGGGGGCAACAGATACGCAGTATTTT. Translated: CASSTPSGGATDTQYF.

This clone was observed once. V gene TRBV7-6 combines with J gene TRBJ1-4, with 7 nucleotides matching TRBD1. Unmatched junction bases numbered 0, after V lost 6 bases and J lost 2 bases. Germline CDR1 reads SGHVS; CDR2 reads FNYEAQ. CDR3 length: 13 amino acids. For the CDR3, the DNA is TGTGCCAGCAGGGGACAGACTAATGAAAAACTGTTTTTT. Residues: CASRGQTNEKLFF.